One and the same sample provided the 27 T cell receptor beta chains below, sequenced in a study of control samples from healthy donors and cancer patients. Sequenced by immunoSEQ multiplex PCR; TCRdb stores in-frame clones only, minus some. The sample yields more than 95,000 clones, around 89% seen once. Sequencing was done on a sample of PBMCs. Source of these receptors: a man aged 60 to 75 with lung cancer.

The CDR3 nucleotides are TGTGCCAGCAGCCTTACCGGGACAGGGAACTATGGCTACACCTTC. Encoded protein: CASSLTGTGNYGYTF. The V gene is TRBV9, the J gene TRBJ1-2, with TRBD1 identical over 9 bases. This CDR3 comprises 15 residues. V was clipped by 4 bases and J by 2 bases; unmatched bases: 6. Germline V gene data show CDR1 as SGDLS and CDR2 as YYNGEE.

The chain recombines TRBV11-2 with TRBJ2-2; tentative D call: TRBD1 (6 bases). The CDR3 totals 15 residues. The V and J ends lost 6 bases and 1 base respectively, with 12 bases between them. Germline V lookup: CDR1 SGHAT, CDR2 FQNNGV. CDR3 nucleotide sequence: TGTGCCAGCAGGAATAGAGGGGGGAACACCGGGGAGCTGTTTTTT. Protein: CASRNRGGNTGELFF.

This chain connects TRBV5-1 to TRBJ2-2, with 9 bases matching TRBD1. Germline V lookup: CDR1 SGHRS, CDR2 YFSETQ. The CDR3 has 16 residues. Trimming removed 4 bases from V and 0 bases from J; junction bases left unmatched: 4. The CDR3 reads CASSIGTGTNTGELFF. CDR3 bases: TGCGCCAGCAGCATAGGGACAGGGACGAACACCGGGGAGCTGTTTTTT.

The chain carries TRBV11-3 and TRBJ2-3; 8 bases agree with TRBD1. CDR3 length: 15 residues. Germline CDR1 SGHNT, CDR2 YENEEA. V was clipped by 5 bases and J by 4 bases; unmatched bases: 8. CDR3 in DNA: TGTGCCAGCAGCCTACAGGGGGGACAGGCAGATACGCAGTATTTT. It is translated as CASSLQGGQADTQYF. The full variable domain, its missing parts supplied by reference TRBV11-3 and TRBJ2-3, is EAGVVQSPRYKIIEKKQPVAFWCNPISGHNTLYWYLQNLGQGPELLIRYENEEAVDDSQLPKDRFSAERLKGVDSTLKIQPAELGDSAVYLCASSLQGGQADTQYFGPGTRLTVL.

This clone has just a few counts. The V call is TRBV5-1, the J call TRBJ2-5; D unresolved. V was clipped by 0 bases and J by 5 bases, with 2 bases between them. Germline V gene data show CDR1 as SGHRS and CDR2 as YFSETQ. The CDR3 spans 11 residues. The CDR3 region is CASSLAETQYF. As DNA, the CDR3 is TGCGCCAGCAGCTTGGCGGAGACCCAGTACTTC.

The J gene is TRBJ1-1, the V gene TRBV30; D is possibly TRBD1 (6 bases). The germline CDR1 and CDR2 sequences are GTSNPN and SVGIG (reference sequence). The CDR3 totals 11 residues. V was shortened by 4 bases and J by 11 bases, with 14 bases between the two germline ends. In DNA form, the CDR3 reads TGTGCCTGGAATAAGGGGGGAGGCGCTTTCTTT. It yields the protein CAWNKGGGAFF.

The chain joins TRBV19 to TRBJ1-6; maybe TRBD1 (6 bases). The CDR3 loop spans 13 amino acids. The V end was cut by 6 bases, the J end by 6 bases, with 9 bases between. Germline V gene data show CDR1 as LNHDA and CDR2 as SQIVND (reference sequence). The CDR3 DNA reads as TGTGCCAGTAGCTCGGACAGTAATTCACCCCTCCACTTT. This codes for CASSSDSNSPLHF.

The gene calls are TRBV7-2 and TRBJ1-2, with 8 positions matching TRBD1. The junction had 7 bases not matched to a gene; V was cut back by 5 bases and J by 2 bases. Germline lookup yields CDR1 SGHTA and CDR2 FQGNSA. This CDR3 has 15 amino acids. CDR3 protein: CASSPRTGQNYGYTF. CDR3 bases: TGTGCCAGCAGCCCCCGGACAGGGCAAAACTATGGCTACACCTTC.

The chain has TRBV6-6 and TRBJ1-5, with no clear D. The V gene's germline CDR1 is MNHNY and CDR2 SVGAGI (reference sequence). The CDR3 has 13 residues. V was pared by 0 bases and J by 7 bases, with 7 bases between. The DNA of the CDR3 is TGTGCCAGCAGTTACTCCCGGGAACAGCCCCAGCATTTT. Amino acid sequence: CASSYSREQPQHF.

There are a few counts of this clone. The chain links TRBV25-1 to TRBJ1-3, with D unclear. This CDR3 is 13 amino acids long. Germline assignment: CDR1 MGHDK and CDR2 SYGVNS. V was pared by 2 bases and J by 4 bases, with 6 bases between. CDR3 in amino acids: CASSEGTGNTIYF. The CDR3 region has the DNA TGTGCCAGCAGTGAAGGAACCGGAAACACCATATATTTT. Drawing the rest from reference TRBV25-1 and TRBJ1-3, the complete variable domain is EADIYQTPRYLVIGTGKKITLECSQTMGHDKMYWYQQDPGMELHLIHYSYGVNSTEKGDLSSESTVSRIRTEHFPLTLESARPSHTSQYLCASSEGTGNTIYFGEGSWLTVV.

V usage is TRBV24-1 and J usage is TRBJ2-3, with D possibly being TRBD1 or TRBD2 (6 bases each). There are 16 residues in the CDR3. V was trimmed by 3 bases and J by 2 bases, leaving 14 bases between them. Germline CDR1 reads KGHDR; CDR2 reads SFDVKD. The CDR3 bases are TGTGCCACCAGTGATGGGGGGCGAATCCACACAGATACGCAGTATTTT. It is translated as CATSDGGRIHTDTQYF.

The rearrangement uses TRBV2 and TRBJ1-4; D is undetermined. The CDR3 is made up of 13 amino acids. Trimming cost V 7 bases and J 8 bases, with 14 bases left between them. Germline CDR1 SNHLY, CDR2 FYNNEI. As DNA, the CDR3 is TGTGCCAGCATTCGTGCGGTCGGGGAAAAACTGTTTTTT. This sequence encodes CASIRAVGEKLFF.

V is TRBV10-1 and J is TRBJ2-2; possibly TRBD2 for D (5 bases). Germline V gene sequence: CDR1 WNHNN, CDR2 SYGVQD (reference sequence). V was shortened by 3 bases and J by 7 bases, with 9 bases between the two germline ends. The CDR3 is 13 amino acids. The CDR3 is CASSEIRGGELFF. The CDR3, as DNA: TGCGCCAGCAGTGAAATTCGGGGCGGGGAGCTGTTTTTT.

In the case of this clone: At the DNA level, this CDR3 is encoded by other sequences in the same sample as well. This chain uses TRBV5-1 with TRBJ1-1; perhaps TRBD1 as D (5 bases). Trimming took 0 bases from V and 2 from J, leaving 11 bases between them. CDR1 is SGHRS, CDR2 YFSETQ, per germline. CDR3 length: 15 residues. Here the CDR3 DNA reads TGCGCCAGCAGCTTGGGGGACGGGGAAAACACTGAAGCTTTCTTT. Its protein is CASSLGDGENTEAFF.

The chain joins TRBV7-9 to TRBJ1-1, with 7 bases lining up with TRBD1. CDR3 length: 15 residues. The germline gives CDR1 SEHNR, CDR2 FQNEAQ (reference sequence). V trimming: 5 bases; J trimming: 0 bases; junction bases outside the gene matches: 6. In DNA form, the CDR3 reads TGTGCCAGCAGCGGACAGGTTCATATGAACACTGAAGCTTTCTTT. It translates to CASSGQVHMNTEAFF.

This clone showed up just once. The chain employs TRBV6-5 and TRBJ2-7; D not resolved. The CDR3 extends over 11 amino acids. V was cut by 4 bases and J by 3 bases, with 4 bases left in between. Per the germline V gene, CDR1 is MNHEY and CDR2 is SVGAGI. The CDR3 DNA follows: TGTGCCAGCAGTTCTCTCTACGAGCAGTACTTC. Amino acids: CASSSLYEQYF.

The chain links TRBV5-4 to TRBJ2-7, with D perhaps TRBD1 (5 bases). The V end was cut by 3 bases, the J end by 3 bases, with 10 bases between. The CDR3 is made up of 13 amino acids. Germline assignment: CDR1 SGHNT and CDR2 YYREEE (reference sequence). This CDR3 is CASSSYTGYEQYF. The CDR3 DNA reads TGTGCCAGCAGCTCTTATACAGGCTACGAGCAGTACTTC.

This clone appeared once. The chain couples TRBV7-9 to TRBJ2-5; tentatively, D is TRBD1 (6 bases). This CDR3 contains 15 residues. Trimming shortened V by 7 bases and J by 5 bases, and 20 bases separated the two germline ends. CDR1 and CDR2 (germline): SEHNR, FQNEAQ (reference sequence). In nucleotides, the CDR3 is TGTGCCAGCAACCCGCAGCAGGGGTATTCGGAGACCCAGTACTTC. Protein: CASNPQQGYSETQYF. Full variable domain (remainder filled in from reference TRBV7-9 and TRBJ2-5): DTGVSQNPRHKITKRGQNVTFRCDPISEHNRLYWYRQTLGQGPEFLTYFQNEAQLEKSRLLSDRFSAERPKGSFSTLEIQRTEQGDSAMYLCASNPQQGYSETQYFGPGTRLLVL.

The chain links TRBV9 to TRBJ2-1; 7 positions agree with TRBD2. Trimming cost V 3 bases and J 9 bases; bases outside gene matches: 18. The CDR3 length is 17 residues. CDR1 is SGDLS and CDR2 is YYNGEE in the germline V gene. As DNA, the CDR3 is TGTGCCAGCAGCGCTAAGATCCCGGGTCCATGGGGGGGTGAGCAGTTCTTC. Protein product: CASSAKIPGPWGGEQFF.

The CDR3 bases are TGTGCCTGGTTTGGGGCTAGATATGGCTACACCTTC. The encoded protein is CAWFGARYGYTF. The chain employs TRBV30 and TRBJ1-2, with D perhaps TRBD1 (5 bases). The CDR3 length is 12 residues. CDR1 GTSNPN and CDR2 SVGIG come from the germline V gene (reference sequence). Trimming left V 5 bases short and J 5 bases short, with 12 bases between.

The V and J genes are TRBV5-1 and TRBJ1-6; D unclear. The CDR3 extends over 16 amino acids. Between the trimmed V and J ends, which lost 2 bases and 2 bases, there was a span of 11 bases. The germline V gene encodes CDR1 SGHRS and CDR2 YFSETQ. The CDR3 region has the DNA TGCGCCAGCAGCTTTTCCGGGTCTACCTATAATTCACCCCTCCACTTT. Its translation: CASSFSGSTYNSPLHF. Together with reference TRBV5-1 and TRBJ1-6, the CDR3 gives the full variable domain: KAGVTQTPRYLIKTRGQQVTLSCSPISGHRSVSWYQQTPGQGLQFLFEYFSETQRNKGNFPGRFSGRQFSNSRSEMNVSTLELGDSALYLCASSFSGSTYNSPLHFGNGTRLTVT.

The rearrangement joins TRBV25-1 to TRBJ2-1, with a weak D call TRBD1 (6 bases). Trimming removed 1 base at V and 7 bases at J, with 11 bases between. Germline V gene sequence: CDR1 MGHDK, CDR2 SYGVNS. The CDR3 is 14 amino acids. CDR3 amino acids: CASSELGQGNEQFF. The CDR3 nucleotides read TGTGCCAGCAGTGAATTGGGGCAGGGGAATGAGCAGTTCTTC.

The rearrangement joins TRBV6-5 to TRBJ2-5; no firm D call. The ends were cut back, 6 bases at V and 4 bases at J, with 12 bases in the middle. CDR1 and CDR2 from the germline V gene are MNHEY and SVGAGI. The CDR3 sequence is 13 residues long. CDR3 sequence (DNA): TGTGCCAGCAGCTTGACTGGGCCAGAGACCCAGTACTTC. Its translation is CASSLTGPETQYF.

The rearrangement uses TRBV10-1 and TRBJ1-1; 10 bases are a match to TRBD1. Germline assignment: CDR1 WNHNN and CDR2 SYGVQD (reference sequence). The junction had 1 base not matched to a gene; V was cut back by 0 bases and J by 3 bases. The CDR3 length is 15 residues. The DNA of the CDR3 is TGCGCCAGCAGTGAGTCGACAGGGGGCGACACTGAAGCTTTCTTT. Translated, it gives CASSESTGGDTEAFF.

The chain employs TRBV19 and TRBJ1-6; D may be TRBD1 (6 bases). Trimming took 1 base from V and 11 from J, leaving 12 bases between them. Germline V gene data show CDR1 as LNHDA and CDR2 as SQIVND (reference sequence). This CDR3 comprises 14 residues. The CDR3 loop reads CASSIGTGQPPLHF. CDR3 coding DNA: TGTGCCAGTAGTATAGGAACAGGGCAACCACCCCTCCACTTT.

The chain carries TRBV2 and TRBJ2-6; no definite D call. The V end lost 0 bases, the J end lost 0 bases, and 6 bases lay between the germline ends. The CDR3 runs to 16 residues. Germline assignment: CDR1 SNHLY and CDR2 FYNNEI. CDR3 loop: CASSEAESSGANVLTF. The CDR3 DNA is TGTGCCAGCAGTGAAGCCGAGAGCTCTGGGGCCAACGTCCTGACTTTC. Full variable domain (missing parts from reference TRBV2 and TRBJ2-6): EPEVTQTPSHQVTQMGQEVILRCVPISNHLYFYWYRQILGQKVEFLVSFYNNEISEKSEIFDDQFSVERPDGSNFTLKIRSTKLEDSAMYFCASSEAESSGANVLTFGAGSRLTVL.

CDR3 region: CATSDGELFF. For the CDR3, the DNA is TGTGCCACCAGTGATGGGGAGCTGTTTTTT. The chain joins TRBV24-1 to TRBJ2-2, with no clear D. The germline V and J ends were trimmed by 3 bases and 8 bases, with 0 bases remaining between them. Germline CDR1 and CDR2: KGHDR and SFDVKD. This CDR3 is 10 amino acids long.